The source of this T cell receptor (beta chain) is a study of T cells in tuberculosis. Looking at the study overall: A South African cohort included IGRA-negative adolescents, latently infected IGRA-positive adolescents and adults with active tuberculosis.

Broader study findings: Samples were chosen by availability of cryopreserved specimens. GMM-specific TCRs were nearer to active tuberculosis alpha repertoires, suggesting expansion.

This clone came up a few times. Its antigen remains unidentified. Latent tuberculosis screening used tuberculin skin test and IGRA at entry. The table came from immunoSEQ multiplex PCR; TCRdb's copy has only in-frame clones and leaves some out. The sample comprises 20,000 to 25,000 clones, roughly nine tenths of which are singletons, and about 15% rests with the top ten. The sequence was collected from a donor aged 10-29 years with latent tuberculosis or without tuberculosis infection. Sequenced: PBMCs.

The CDR3 DNA is TGTGCCAGCAGCCAAGCCGGGGATTCACCCCTCCACTTT. As protein: CASSQAGDSPLHF. This chain uses TRBV4-2 with TRBJ1-6; D remains unclear. The CDR3 contains 13 residues. Trimming left V 1 base short and J 8 bases short, with 6 bases between. Germline loops: CDR1 LGHNA, CDR2 YNFKEQ.